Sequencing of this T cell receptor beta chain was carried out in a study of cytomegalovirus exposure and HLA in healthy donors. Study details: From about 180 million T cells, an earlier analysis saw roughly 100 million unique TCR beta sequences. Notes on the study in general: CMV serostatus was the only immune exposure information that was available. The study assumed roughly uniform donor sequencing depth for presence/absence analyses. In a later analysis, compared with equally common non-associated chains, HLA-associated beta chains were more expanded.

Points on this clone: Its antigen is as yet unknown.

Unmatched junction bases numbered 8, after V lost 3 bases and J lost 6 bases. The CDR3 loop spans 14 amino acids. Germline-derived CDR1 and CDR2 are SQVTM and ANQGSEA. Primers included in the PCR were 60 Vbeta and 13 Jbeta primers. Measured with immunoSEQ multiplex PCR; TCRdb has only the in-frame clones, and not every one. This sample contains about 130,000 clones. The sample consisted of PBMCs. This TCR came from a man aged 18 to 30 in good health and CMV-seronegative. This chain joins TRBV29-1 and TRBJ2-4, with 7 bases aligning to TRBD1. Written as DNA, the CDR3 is TGCAGCGTTGAGACACCCCGGGACAGAAACATTCAGTACTTC. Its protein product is CSVETPRDRNIQYF.